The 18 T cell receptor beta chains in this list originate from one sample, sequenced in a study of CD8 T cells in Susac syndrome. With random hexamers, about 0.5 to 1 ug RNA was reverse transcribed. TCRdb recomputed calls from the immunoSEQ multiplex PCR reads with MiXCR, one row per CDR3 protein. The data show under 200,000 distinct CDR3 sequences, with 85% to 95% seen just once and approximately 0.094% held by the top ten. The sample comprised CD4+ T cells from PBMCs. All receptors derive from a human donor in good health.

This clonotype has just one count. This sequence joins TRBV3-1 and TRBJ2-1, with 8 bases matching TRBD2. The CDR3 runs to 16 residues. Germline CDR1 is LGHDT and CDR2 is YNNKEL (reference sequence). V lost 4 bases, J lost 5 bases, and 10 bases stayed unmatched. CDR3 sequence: CASSPVAGMGDNEQFF. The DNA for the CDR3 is TGTGCCAGCAGCCCGGTAGCGGGAATGGGGGACAATGAGCAGTTCTTC.

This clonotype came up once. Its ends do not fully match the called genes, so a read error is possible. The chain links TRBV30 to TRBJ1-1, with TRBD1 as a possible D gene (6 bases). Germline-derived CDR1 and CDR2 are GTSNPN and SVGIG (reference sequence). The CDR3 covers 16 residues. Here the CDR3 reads CAWEGGGSLPNTEVFF. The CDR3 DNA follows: TGTGCCTGGGAAGGAGGGGGATCCCTCCCGAACACTGAAGTTTTCTTT.

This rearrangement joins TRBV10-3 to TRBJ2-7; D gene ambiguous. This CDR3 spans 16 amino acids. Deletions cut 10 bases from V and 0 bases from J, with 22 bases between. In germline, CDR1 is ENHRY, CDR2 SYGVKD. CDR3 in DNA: TGTGCCACCACGGCAGTTGTGGGCACCGGCTCCTACGAGCAGTACGTC. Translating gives CATTAVVGTGSYEQYV.

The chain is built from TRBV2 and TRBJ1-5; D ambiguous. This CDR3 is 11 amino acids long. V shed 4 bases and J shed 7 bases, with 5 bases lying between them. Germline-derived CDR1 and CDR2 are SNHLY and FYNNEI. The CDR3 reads CASSVGQPQHF. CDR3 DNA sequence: TGTGCCAGCAGTGTCGGGCAGCCCCAGCATTTT.

CDR3 loop: CSVGRQGGSYNEQFF. The DNA of the CDR3 is TGCAGCGTAGGTAGACAGGGGGGCTCCTACAATGAGCAGTTCTTC. The chain joins TRBV29-1 to TRBJ2-1; 9 bases map to TRBD1. Per the germline V gene, CDR1 is SQVTM and CDR2 is ANQGSEA. J gave up 0 bases and V 6 bases, and 6 bases lay outside the gene matches. This CDR3 is built from 15 residues.

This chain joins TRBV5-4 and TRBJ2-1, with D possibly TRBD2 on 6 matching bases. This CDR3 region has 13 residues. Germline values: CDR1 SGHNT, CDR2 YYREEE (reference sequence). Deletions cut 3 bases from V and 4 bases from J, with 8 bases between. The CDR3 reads CASSWGGYNEQFF. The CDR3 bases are TGTGCCAGCAGCTGGGGAGGATACAATGAGCAGTTCTTC. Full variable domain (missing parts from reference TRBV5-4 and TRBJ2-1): ETGVTQSPTHLIKTRGQQVTLRCSSQSGHNTVSWYQQALGQGPQFIFQYYREEENGRGNFPPRFSGLQFPNYSSELNVNALELDDSALYLCASSWGGYNEQFFGPGTRLTVL.

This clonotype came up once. The CDR3, as DNA: TGTGCCAGCAGCTTAGTGCTGACTAGCGGGGGGAGAGAGACCCAGTACTTC. Translating gives CASSLVLTSGGRETQYF. V and J are TRBV7-6 and TRBJ2-5; TRBD2 matches 13 bases. The CDR3 is 17 amino acids. The junction had 6 bases not matched to a gene; V was cut back by 1 base and J by 4 bases. From germline, CDR1 is SGHVS and CDR2 FNYEAQ.

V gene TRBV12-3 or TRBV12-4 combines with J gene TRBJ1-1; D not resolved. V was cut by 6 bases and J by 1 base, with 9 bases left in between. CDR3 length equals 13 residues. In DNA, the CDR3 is TGTGCCAGCAGCTGGTTGGGGAACACTGAAGCTTTCTTT. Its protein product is CASSWLGNTEAFF.

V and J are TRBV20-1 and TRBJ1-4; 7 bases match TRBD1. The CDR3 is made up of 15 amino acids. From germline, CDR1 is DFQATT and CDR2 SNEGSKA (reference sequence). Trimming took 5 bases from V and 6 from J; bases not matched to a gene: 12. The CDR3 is CSAYRAGTVDEKLFF. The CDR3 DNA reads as TGCAGTGCTTATCGAGCCGGGACAGTGGATGAAAAACTGTTTTTT.

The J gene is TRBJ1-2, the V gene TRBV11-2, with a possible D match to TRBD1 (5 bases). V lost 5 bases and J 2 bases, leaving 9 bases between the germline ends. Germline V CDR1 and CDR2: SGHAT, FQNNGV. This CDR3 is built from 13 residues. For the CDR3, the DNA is TGTGCCAGCAGCACCGACAGAAACTATGGCTACACCTTC. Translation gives CASSTDRNYGYTF. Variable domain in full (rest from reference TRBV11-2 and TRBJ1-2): EAGVAQSPRYKIIEKRQSVAFWCNPISGHATLYWYQQILGQGPKLLIQFQNNGVVDDSQLPKDRFSAERLKGVDSTLKIQPAKLEDSAVYLCASSTDRNYGYTFGSGTRLTVV.

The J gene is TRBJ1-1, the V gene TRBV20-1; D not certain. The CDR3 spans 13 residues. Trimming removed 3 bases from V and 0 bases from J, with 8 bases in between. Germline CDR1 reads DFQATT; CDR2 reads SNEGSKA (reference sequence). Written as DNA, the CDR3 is TGCAGTGCTAGGAGGCAGGTGAACACTGAAGCTTTCTTT. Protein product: CSARRQVNTEAFF.

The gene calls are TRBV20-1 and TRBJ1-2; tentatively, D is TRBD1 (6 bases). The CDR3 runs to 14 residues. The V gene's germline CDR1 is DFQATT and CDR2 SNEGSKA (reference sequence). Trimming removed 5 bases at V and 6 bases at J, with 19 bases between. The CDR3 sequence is CSAENRDTGDGYTF. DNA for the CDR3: TGCAGTGCTGAAAACCGGGACACAGGCGATGGCTACACCTTC.

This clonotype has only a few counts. This CDR3 is CATSDYGRTETQYF. CDR3 DNA: TGTGCCACCAGTGATTACGGGAGGACGGAGACCCAGTACTTC. The chain couples TRBV24-1 to TRBJ2-5; 7 bases align to TRBD2. Germline-derived CDR1 and CDR2 are KGHDR and SFDVKD. This CDR3 has 14 residues. V was pared by 2 bases and J by 5 bases, with 4 bases of the junction left unmatched.

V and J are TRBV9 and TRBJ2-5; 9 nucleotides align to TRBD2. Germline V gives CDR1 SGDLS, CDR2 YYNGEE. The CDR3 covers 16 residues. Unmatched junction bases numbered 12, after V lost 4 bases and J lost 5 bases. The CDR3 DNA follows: TGTGCCAGCAGCCCGTCTAGCGGGGACCCGGGGGAGACCCAGTACTTC. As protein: CASSPSSGDPGETQYF.

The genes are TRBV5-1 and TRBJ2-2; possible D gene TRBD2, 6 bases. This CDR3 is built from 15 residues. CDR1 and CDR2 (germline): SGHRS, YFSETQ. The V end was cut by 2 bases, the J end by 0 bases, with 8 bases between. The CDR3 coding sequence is TGCGCCAGCAGCTTTTCGGGGGCGAACACCGGGGAGCTGTTTTTT. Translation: CASSFSGANTGELFF.

The CDR3 DNA reads TGTGCCAGCAGCGTAGACGGGGAGAGTCAGCCCCAGCATTTT. Amino acids: CASSVDGESQPQHF. V gene TRBV9 combines with J gene TRBJ1-5; D is uncertain. Trimming removed 0 bases from V and 6 bases from J, with 10 bases in between. CDR1 is SGDLS and CDR2 is YYNGEE in the germline V gene. The length of the CDR3 is 14 residues.

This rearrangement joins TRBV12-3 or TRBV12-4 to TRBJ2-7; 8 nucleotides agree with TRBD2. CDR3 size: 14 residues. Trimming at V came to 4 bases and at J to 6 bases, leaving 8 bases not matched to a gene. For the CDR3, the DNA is TGTGCCAGCAGTTGGGCCGGGAGGGCCTTCGAGCAGTACGTC. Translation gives CASSWAGRAFEQYV.

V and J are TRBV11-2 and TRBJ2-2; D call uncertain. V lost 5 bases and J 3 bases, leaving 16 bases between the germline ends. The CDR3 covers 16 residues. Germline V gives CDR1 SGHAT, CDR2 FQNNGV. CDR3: CASSQPTSTYTGELFF. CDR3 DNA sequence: TGTGCCAGCAGCCAACCGACTTCTACCTACACCGGGGAGCTGTTTTTT.